This T cell receptor beta chain was observed in a study of cytomegalovirus exposure and HLA in healthy donors. Study-wide context: The 120 or so validation repertoires were produced on the same platform as the 720 or so repertoires of the first cohort. This was reported in a later analysis. Study outcomes and limitations: Rare sequences made up most TCRs, while some public TCRs were found in many donors. The study designated 150 or so TCR beta chains cytomegalovirus-associated.

Sequenced by immunoSEQ multiplex PCR; TCRdb stores in-frame clones only, minus some. This table holds about 200,000 clones, 86% found once. The germline CDR1 and CDR2 sequences are MNHNS and SASEGT. V shed 8 bases and J 0 bases; nucleotides not matched to a gene: 4. The CDR3 is 15 amino acids. Points on this clone: The target antigen is unknown.

This chain links TRBV6-1 with TRBJ2-3, with TRBD2 matching 11 bases. This receptor was obtained from a woman aged 18 to 35 in good health and CMV-seronegative. Sequencing was performed on PBMCs. The CDR3 sequence is CASAGTSGSTDTQYF. CDR3 bases: TGTGCCAGCGCCGGGACTAGCGGAAGCACAGATACGCAGTATTTT.